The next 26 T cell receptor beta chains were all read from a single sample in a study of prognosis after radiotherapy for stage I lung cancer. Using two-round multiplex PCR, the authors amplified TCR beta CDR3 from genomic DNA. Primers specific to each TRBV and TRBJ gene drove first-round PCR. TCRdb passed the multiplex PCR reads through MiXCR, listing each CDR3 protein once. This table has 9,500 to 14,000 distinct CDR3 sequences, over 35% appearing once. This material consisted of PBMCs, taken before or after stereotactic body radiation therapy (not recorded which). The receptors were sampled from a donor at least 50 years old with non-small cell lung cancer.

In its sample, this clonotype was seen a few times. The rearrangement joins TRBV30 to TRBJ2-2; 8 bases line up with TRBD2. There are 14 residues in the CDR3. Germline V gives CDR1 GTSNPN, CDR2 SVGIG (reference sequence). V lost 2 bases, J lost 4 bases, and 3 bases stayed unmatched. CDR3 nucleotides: TGTGCCTGGAGTCGCGGGAGGACCACCGGGGAGCTGTTTTTT. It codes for CAWSRGRTTGELFF.

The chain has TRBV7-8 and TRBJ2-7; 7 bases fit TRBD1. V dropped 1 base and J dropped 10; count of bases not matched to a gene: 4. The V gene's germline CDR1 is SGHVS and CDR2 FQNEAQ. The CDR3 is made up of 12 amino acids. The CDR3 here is CASSLVKGAQYF. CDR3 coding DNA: TGTGCCAGCAGCTTAGTAAAGGGGGCACAGTACTTC.

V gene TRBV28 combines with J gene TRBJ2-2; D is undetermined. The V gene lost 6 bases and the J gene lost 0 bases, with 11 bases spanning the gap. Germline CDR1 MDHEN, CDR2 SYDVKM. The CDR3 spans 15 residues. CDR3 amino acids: CASRTSGPNTGELFF. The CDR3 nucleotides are TGTGCCAGCAGGACGAGTGGCCCGAACACCGGGGAGCTGTTTTTT. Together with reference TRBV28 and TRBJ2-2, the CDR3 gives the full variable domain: DVKVTQSSRYLVKRTGEKVFLECVQDMDHENMFWYRQDPGLGLRLIYFSYDVKMKEKGDIPEGYSVSREKKERFSLILESASTNQTSMYLCASRTSGPNTGELFFGEGSRLTVL.

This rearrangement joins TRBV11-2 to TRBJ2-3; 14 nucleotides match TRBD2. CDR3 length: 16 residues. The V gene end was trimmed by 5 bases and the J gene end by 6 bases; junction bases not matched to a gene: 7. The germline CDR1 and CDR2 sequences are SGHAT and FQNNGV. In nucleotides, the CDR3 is TGTGCCAGCAGCCCCCTGACTAGCGGGAGGGTGGATACGCAGTATTTT. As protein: CASSPLTSGRVDTQYF.

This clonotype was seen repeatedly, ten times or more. In DNA form, the CDR3 reads TGCGCCAGCAGCCAGAGTAGCGGGCTAGCCGGCAATGAGCAGTTCTTC. Its translation is CASSQSSGLAGNEQFF. The rearrangement joins TRBV4-3 to TRBJ2-1; 7 bases are shared with TRBD2. Germline lookup yields CDR1 LGHNA and CDR2 YSLEER. With 3 bases clipped from V and 6 bases from J, the junction kept 11 bases outside the gene matches. This CDR3 is 16 amino acids long.

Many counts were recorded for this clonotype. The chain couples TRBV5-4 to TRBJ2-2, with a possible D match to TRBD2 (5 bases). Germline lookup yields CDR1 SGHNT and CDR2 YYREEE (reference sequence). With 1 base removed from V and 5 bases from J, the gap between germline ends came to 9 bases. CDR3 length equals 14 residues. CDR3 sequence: CASSLWLATGELFF. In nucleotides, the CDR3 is TGTGCCAGCAGCTTGTGGCTAGCTACCGGGGAGCTGTTTTTT.

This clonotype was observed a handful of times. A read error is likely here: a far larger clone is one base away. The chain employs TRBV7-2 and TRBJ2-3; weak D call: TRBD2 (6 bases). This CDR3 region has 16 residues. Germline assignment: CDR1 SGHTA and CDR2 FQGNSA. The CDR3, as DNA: TGTGACAGCAGCATCGGGACTTCCCGGGCCGCAGATACGCAGTATTTT. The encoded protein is CDSSIGTSRAADTQYF.

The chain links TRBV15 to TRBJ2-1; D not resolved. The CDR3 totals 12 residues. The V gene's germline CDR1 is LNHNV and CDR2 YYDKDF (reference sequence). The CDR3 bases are TGTGCGACCGCACTACCATACAATGAGCAGTTCTTC. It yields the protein CATALPYNEQFF. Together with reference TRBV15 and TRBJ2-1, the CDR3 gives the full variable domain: DAMVIQNPRYQVTQFGKPVTLSCSQTLNHNVMYWYQQKSSQAPKLLFHYYDKDFNNEADTPDNFQSRRPNTSFCFLDIRSPGLGDTAMYLCATALPYNEQFFGPGTRLTVL.

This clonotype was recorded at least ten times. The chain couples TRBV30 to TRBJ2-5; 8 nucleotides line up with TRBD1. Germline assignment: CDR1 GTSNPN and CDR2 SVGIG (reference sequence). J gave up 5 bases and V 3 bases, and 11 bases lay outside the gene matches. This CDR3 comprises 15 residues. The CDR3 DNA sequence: TGTGCCTGGAGCGGACTACAGGGGGATGGTGAGACCCAGTACTTC. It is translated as CAWSGLQGDGETQYF.

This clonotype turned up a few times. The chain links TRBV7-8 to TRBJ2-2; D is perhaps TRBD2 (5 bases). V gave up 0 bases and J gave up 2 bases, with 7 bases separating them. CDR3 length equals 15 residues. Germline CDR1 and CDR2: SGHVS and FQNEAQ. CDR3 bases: TGTGCCAGCAGCTTAGCGGGAGTAAACACCGGGGAGCTGTTTTTT. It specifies CASSLAGVNTGELFF.

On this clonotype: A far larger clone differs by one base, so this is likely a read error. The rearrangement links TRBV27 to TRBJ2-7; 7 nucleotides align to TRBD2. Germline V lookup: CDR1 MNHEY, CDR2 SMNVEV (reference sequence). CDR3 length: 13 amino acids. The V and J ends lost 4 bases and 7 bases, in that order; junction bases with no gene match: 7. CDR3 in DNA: TGTGCCAGCAGTTGGGCGGGAGTCAATGAGCAGTACTTC. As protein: CASSWAGVNEQYF.

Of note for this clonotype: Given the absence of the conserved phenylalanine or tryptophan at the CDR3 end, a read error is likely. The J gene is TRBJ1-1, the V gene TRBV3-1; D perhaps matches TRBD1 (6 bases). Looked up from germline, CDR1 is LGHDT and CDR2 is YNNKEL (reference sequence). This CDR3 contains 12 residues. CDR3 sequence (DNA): TGTACCAGCAGCCAAGGGGGGGCTGAAGCTTTCCTT. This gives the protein CTSSQGGAEAFL.

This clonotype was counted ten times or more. Written as DNA, the CDR3 is TGTGCCAGCTCTAGTTTCCCCTACAATGAGCAGTTCTTC. Amino acids: CASSSFPYNEQFF. The V call is TRBV6-2 or TRBV6-3, the J call TRBJ2-1; D gene uncertain. CDR1 and CDR2 from the germline V gene are MNHEY and SVGEGT. The CDR3 is made up of 13 amino acids. Between the trimmed V and J ends, which lost 8 bases and 2 bases, there was a span of 10 bases.

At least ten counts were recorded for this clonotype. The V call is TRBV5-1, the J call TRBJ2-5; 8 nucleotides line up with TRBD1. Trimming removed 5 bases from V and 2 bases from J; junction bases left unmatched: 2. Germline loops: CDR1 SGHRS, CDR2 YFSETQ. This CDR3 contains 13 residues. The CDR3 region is CASRDRGQETQYF. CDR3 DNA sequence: TGCGCCAGCAGAGACAGGGGTCAAGAGACCCAGTACTTC. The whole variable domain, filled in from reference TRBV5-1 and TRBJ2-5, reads KAGVTQTPRYLIKTRGQQVTLSCSPISGHRSVSWYQQTPGQGLQFLFEYFSETQRNKGNFPGRFSGRQFSNSRSEMNVSTLELGDSALYLCASRDRGQETQYFGPGTRLLVL.

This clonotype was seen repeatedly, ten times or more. For the CDR3, the DNA is TGTGCCAGCAGCTTATCCCGGACTAGTGTGAGTAATGAGCAGTTCTTC. This translates into CASSLSRTSVSNEQFF. The J gene is TRBJ2-1, the V gene TRBV7-3; 7 nucleotides agree with TRBD2. The V segment lost 2 bases and the J segment 7 bases; nucleotides outside the gene matches: 11. The CDR3 is 16 residues long. The germline V gene has CDR1 SGHTA and CDR2 FQGTGA.

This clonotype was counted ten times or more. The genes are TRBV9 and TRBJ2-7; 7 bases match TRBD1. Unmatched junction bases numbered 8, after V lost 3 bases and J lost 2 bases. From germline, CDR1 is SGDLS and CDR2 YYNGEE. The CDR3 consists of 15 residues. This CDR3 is CASSGASTGPYEQYF. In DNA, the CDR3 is TGTGCCAGCAGCGGTGCTTCGACAGGGCCCTACGAGCAGTACTTC.

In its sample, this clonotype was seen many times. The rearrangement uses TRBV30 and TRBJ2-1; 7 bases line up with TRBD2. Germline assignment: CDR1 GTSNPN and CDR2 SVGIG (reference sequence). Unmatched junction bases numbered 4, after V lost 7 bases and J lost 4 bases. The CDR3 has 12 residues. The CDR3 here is CASSGNYNEQFF. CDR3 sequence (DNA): TGTGCCTCAAGCGGGAATTACAATGAGCAGTTCTTC.

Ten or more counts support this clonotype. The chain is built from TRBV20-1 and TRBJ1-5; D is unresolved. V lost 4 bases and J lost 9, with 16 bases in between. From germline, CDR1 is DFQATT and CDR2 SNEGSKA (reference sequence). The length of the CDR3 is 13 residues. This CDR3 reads CSAIEGGPRPQHF. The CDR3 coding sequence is TGCAGTGCTATCGAGGGCGGTCCTAGGCCCCAGCATTTT.

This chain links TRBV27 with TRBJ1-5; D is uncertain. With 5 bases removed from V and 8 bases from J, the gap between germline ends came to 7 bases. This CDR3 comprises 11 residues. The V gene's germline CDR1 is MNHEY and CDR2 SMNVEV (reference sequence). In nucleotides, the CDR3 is TGTGCCAGCAGTATCCGCGAGCCCCAGCATTTT. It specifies CASSIREPQHF.

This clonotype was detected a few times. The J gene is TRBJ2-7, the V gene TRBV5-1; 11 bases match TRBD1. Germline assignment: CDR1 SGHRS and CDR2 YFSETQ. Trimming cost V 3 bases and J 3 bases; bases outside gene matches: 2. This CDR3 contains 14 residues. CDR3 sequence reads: CASSSGTGGYEQYF. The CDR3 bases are TGCGCCAGCAGCTCGGGGACAGGGGGCTACGAGCAGTACTTC. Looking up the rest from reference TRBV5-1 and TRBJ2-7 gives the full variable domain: KAGVTQTPRYLIKTRGQQVTLSCSPISGHRSVSWYQQTPGQGLQFLFEYFSETQRNKGNFPGRFSGRQFSNSRSEMNVSTLELGDSALYLCASSSGTGGYEQYFGPGTRLTVT.

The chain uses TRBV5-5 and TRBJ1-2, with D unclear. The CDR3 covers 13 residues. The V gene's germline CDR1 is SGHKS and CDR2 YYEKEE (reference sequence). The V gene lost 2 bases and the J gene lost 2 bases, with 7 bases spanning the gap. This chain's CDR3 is CASSFMDNYGYTF. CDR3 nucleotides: TGTGCCAGCAGCTTCATGGACAACTATGGCTACACCTTC.

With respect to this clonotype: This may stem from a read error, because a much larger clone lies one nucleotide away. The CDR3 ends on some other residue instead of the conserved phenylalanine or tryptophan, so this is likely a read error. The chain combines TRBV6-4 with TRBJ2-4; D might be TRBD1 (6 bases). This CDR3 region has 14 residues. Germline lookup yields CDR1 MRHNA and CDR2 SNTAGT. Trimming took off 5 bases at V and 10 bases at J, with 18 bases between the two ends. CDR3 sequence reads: CASSYTLPGTIQYL. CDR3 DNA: TGTGCCAGCAGTTACACACTTCCGGGGACAATTCAGTACCTC.

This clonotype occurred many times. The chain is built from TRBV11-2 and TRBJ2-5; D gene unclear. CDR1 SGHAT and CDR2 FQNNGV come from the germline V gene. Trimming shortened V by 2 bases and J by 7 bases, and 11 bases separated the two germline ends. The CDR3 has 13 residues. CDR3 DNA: TGTGCCAGCAGCTTAAACGGCCCGGGGACCCAGTACTTC. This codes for CASSLNGPGTQYF.

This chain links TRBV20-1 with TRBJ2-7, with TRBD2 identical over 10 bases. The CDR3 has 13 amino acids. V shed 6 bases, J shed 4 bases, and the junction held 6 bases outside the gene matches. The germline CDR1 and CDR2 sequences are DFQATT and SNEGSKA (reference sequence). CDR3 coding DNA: TGCAGTGCCCTAGCGGGAGTCGGATACGAGCAGTACTTC. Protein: CSALAGVGYEQYF.

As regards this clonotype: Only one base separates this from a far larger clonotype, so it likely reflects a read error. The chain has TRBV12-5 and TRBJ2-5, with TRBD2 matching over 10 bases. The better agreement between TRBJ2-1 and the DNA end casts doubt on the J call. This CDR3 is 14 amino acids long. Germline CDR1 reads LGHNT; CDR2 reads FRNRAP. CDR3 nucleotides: TGTGCTAGTGCGCGGGGACTAGCGCACAATGAGCAGTTCTTC. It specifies CASARGLAHNEQFF.

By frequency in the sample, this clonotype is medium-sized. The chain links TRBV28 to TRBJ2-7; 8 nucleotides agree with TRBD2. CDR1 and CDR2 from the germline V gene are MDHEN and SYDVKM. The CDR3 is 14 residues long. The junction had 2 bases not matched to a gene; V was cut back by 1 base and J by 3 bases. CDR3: CASSLSGGNYEQYF. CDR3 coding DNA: TGTGCCAGCAGTTTATCGGGAGGGAACTACGAGCAGTACTTC.